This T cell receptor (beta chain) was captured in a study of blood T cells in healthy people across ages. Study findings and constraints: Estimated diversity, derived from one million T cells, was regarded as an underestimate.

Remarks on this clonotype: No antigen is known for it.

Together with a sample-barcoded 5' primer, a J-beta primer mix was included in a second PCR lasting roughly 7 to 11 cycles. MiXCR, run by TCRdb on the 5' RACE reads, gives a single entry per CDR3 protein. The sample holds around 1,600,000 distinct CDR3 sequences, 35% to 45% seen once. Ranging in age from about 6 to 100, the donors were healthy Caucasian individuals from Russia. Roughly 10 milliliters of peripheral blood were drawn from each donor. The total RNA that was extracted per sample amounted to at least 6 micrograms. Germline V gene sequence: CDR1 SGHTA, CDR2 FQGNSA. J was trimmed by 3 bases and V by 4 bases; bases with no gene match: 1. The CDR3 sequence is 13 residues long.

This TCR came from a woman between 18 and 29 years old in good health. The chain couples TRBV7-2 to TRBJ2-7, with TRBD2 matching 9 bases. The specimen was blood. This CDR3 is CASSWRGGYEQYF. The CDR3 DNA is TGTGCCAGCAGCTGGCGGGGGGGCTACGAGCAGTACTTC.